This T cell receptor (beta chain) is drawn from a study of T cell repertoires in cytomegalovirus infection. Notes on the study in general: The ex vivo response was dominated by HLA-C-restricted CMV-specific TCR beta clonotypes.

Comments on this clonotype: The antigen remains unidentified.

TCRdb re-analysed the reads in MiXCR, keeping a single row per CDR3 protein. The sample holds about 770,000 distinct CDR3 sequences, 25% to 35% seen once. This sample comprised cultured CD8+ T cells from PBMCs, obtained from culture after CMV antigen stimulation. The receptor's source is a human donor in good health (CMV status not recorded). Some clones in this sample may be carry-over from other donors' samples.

DNA of the CDR3: TGTGCCAGCAGCTTAGGATCGGGGAACACCGGGGAGCTGTTTTTT. Amino acids: CASSLGSGNTGELFF. This chain uses TRBV7-9 with TRBJ2-2; D gene ambiguous. Germline V gene data show CDR1 as SEHNR and CDR2 as FQNEAQ (reference sequence). The CDR3 extends over 15 amino acids. Deletions cut 1 base from V and 1 base from J, with 7 bases between.